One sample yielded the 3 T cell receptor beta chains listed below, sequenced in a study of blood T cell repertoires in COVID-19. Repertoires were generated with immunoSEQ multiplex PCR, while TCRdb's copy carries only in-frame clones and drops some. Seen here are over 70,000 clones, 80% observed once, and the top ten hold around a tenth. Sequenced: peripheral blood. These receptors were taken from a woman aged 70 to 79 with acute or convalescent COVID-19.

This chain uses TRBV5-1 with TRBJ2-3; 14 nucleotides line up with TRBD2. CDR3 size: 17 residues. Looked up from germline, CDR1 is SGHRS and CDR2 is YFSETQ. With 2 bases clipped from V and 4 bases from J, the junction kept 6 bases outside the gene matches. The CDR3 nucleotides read TGCGCCAGCAGCTTCGGACTAGCGGGAGGTTTCCCAGATACGCAGTATTTT. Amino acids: CASSFGLAGGFPDTQYF. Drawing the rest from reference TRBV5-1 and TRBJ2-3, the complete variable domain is KAGVTQTPRYLIKTRGQQVTLSCSPISGHRSVSWYQQTPGQGLQFLFEYFSETQRNKGNFPGRFSGRQFSNSRSEMNVSTLELGDSALYLCASSFGLAGGFPDTQYFGPGTRLTVL.

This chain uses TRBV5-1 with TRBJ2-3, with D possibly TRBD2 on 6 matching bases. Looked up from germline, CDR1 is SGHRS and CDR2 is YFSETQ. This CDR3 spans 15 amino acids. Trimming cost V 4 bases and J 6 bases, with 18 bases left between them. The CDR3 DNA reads TGCGCCAGCAGCCAGACTAGGCAGAGCGTGGATACGCAGTATTTT. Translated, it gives CASSQTRQSVDTQYF.

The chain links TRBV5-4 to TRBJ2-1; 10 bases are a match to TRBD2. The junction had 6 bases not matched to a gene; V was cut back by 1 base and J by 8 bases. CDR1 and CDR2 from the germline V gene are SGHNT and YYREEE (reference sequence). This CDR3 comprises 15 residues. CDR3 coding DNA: TGTGCCAGCAGCTTGAGTAGCGGGAGGTTCGATGAGCAGTTCTTC. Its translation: CASSLSSGRFDEQFF. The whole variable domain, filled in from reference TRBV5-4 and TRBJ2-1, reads ETGVTQSPTHLIKTRGQQVTLRCSSQSGHNTVSWYQQALGQGPQFIFQYYREEENGRGNFPPRFSGLQFPNYSSELNVNALELDDSALYLCASSLSSGRFDEQFFGPGTRLTVL.